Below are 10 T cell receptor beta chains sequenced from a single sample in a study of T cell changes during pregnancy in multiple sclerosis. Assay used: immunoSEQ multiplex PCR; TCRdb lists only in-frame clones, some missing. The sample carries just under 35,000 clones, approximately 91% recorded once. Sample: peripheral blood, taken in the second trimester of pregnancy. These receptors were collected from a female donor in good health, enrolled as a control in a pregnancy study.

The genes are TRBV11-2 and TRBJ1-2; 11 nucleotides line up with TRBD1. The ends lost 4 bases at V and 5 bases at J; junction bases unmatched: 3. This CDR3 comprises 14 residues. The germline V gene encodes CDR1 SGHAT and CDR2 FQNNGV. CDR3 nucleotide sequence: TGTGCCAGCAGCTCAGGACAGGGGGCATATGGCTACACCTTC. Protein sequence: CASSSGQGAYGYTF.

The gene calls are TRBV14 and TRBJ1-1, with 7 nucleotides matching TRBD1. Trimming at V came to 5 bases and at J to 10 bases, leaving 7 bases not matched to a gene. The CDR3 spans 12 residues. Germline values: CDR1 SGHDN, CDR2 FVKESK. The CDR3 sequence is CASSSRQGGAFF. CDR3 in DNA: TGTGCCAGCAGCTCCCGGCAGGGGGGAGCTTTCTTT.

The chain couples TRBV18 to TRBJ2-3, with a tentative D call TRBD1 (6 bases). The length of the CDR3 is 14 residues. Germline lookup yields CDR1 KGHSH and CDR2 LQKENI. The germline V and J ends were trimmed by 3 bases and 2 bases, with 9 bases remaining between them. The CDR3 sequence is CASSPGDITDTQYF. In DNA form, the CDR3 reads TGTGCCAGCTCACCGGGGGACATCACAGATACGCAGTATTTT.

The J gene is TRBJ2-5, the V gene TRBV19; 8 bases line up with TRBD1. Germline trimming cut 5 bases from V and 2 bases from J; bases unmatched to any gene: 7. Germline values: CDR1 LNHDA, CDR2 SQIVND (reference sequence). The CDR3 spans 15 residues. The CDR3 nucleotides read TGTGCCAGTAGTCCTGCAGGGGGCGTTCAAGAGACCCAGTACTTC. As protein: CASSPAGGVQETQYF.

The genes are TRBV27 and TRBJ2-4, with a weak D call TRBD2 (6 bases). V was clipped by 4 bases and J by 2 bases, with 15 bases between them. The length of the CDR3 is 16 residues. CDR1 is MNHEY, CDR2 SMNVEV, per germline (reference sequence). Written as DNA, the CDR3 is TGTGCCAGCAGTTATGTTCGGGAGTTGACCAAAAACATTCAGTACTTC. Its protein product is CASSYVRELTKNIQYF.

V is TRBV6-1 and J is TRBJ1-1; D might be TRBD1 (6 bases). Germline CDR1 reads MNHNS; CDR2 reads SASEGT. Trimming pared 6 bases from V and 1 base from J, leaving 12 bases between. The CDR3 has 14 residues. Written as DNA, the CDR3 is TGTGCCAGCAGGGAGGGGGGGAAGAACACTGAAGCTTTCTTT. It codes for CASREGGKNTEAFF.

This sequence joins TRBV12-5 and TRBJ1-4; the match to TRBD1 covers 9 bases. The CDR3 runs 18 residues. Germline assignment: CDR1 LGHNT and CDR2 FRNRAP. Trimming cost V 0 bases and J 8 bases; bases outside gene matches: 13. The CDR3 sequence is CASGLVPLNRGRNEKLFF. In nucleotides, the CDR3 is TGTGCTAGTGGTTTGGTACCCTTAAACAGGGGGCGCAACGAAAAACTGTTTTTT.

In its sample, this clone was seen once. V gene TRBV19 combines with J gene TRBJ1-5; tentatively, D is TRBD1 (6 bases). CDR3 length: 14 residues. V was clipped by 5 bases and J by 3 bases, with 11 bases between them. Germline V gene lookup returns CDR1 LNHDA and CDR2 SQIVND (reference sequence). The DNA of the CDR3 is TGTGCCAGTAGTCCCGGGACACACAATCAGCCCCAGCATTTT. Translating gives CASSPGTHNQPQHF. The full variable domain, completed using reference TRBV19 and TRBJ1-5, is DGGITQSPKYLFRKEGQNVTLSCEQNLNHDAMYWYRQDPGQGLRLIYYSQIVNDFQKGDIAEGYSVSREKKESFPLTVTSAQKNPTAFYLCASSPGTHNQPQHFGDGTRLSIL.

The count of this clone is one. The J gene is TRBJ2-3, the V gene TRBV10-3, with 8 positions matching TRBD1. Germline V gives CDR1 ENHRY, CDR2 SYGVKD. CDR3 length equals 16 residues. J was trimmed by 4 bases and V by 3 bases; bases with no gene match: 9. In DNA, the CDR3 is TGTGCCATCAGTGACTGGACAGGGTTTATATCAGATACGCAGTATTTT. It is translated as CAISDWTGFISDTQYF.

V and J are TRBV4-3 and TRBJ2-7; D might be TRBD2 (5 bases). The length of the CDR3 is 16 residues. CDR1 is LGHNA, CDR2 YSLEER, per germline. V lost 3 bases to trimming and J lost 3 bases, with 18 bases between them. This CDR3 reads CASSHYPGSDFYEQYF. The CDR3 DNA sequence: TGCGCCAGCAGCCACTATCCGGGGTCTGACTTCTACGAGCAGTACTTC.